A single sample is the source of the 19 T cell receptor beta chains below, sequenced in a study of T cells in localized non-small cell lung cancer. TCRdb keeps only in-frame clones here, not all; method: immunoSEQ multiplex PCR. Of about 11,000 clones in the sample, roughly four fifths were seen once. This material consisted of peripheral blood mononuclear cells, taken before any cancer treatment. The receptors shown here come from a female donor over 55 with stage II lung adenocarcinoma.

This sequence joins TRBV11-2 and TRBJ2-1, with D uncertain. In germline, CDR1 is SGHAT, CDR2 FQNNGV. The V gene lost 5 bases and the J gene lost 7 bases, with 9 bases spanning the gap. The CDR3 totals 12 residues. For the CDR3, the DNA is TGTGCCAGCAGCCTCAGTGGGAATGAGCAGTTCTTC. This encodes CASSLSGNEQFF.

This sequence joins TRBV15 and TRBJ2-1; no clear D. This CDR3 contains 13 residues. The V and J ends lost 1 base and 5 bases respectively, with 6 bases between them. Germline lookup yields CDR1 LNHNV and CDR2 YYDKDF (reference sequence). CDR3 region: CATSRGPNNEQFF. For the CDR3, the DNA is TGTGCCACCAGCAGAGGACCTAACAATGAGCAGTTCTTC. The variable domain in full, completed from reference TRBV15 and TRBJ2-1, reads DAMVIQNPRYQVTQFGKPVTLSCSQTLNHNVMYWYQQKSSQAPKLLFHYYDKDFNNEADTPDNFQSRRPNTSFCFLDIRSPGLGDTAMYLCATSRGPNNEQFFGPGTRLTVL.

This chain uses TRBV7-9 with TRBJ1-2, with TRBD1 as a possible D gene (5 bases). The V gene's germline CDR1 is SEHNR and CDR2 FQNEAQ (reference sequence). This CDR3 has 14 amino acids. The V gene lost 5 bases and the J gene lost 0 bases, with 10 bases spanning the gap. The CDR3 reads CASSRLGPNYGYTF. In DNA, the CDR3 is TGTGCCAGCAGCCGTTTGGGGCCTAACTATGGCTACACCTTC.

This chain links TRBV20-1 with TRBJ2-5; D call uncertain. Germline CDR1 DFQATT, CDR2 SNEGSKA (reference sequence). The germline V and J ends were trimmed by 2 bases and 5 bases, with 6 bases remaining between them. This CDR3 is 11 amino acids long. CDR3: CSARFVETQYF. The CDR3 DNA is TGCAGTGCTAGATTTGTGGAGACCCAGTACTTC.

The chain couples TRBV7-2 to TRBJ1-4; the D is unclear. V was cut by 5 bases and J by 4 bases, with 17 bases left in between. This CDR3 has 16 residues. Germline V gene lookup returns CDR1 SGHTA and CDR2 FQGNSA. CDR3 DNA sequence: TGTGCCAGCAGCCCGACATTAGCCAGACTTAATGAAAAACTGTTTTTT. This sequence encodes CASSPTLARLNEKLFF.

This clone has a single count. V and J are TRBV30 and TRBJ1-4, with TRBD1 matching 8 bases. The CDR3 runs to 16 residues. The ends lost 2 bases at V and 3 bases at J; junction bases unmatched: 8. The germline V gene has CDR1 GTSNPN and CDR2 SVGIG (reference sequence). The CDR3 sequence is CAWSPFGQGPNEKLFF. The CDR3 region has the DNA TGTGCCTGGAGTCCCTTTGGACAGGGCCCTAATGAAAAACTGTTTTTT.

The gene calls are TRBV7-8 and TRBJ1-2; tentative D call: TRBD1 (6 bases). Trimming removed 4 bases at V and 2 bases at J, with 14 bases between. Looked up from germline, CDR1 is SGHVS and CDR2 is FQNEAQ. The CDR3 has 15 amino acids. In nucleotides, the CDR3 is TGTGCCAGCAGCTCCCTGACAGGTGGAAACTATGGCTACACCTTC. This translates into CASSSLTGGNYGYTF.

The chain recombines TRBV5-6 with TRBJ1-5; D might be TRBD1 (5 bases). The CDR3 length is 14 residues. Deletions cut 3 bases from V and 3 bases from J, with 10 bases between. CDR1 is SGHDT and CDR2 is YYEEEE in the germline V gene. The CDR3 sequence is CASSSGAYNQPQHF. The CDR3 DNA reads TGTGCCAGCAGCTCTGGGGCTTACAATCAGCCCCAGCATTTT.

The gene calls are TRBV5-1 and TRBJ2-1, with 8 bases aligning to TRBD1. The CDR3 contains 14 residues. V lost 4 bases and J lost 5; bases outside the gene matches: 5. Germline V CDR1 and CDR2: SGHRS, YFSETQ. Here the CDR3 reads CASSLLTGDNEQFF. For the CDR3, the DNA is TGCGCCAGCAGCCTACTGACAGGGGACAATGAGCAGTTCTTC.

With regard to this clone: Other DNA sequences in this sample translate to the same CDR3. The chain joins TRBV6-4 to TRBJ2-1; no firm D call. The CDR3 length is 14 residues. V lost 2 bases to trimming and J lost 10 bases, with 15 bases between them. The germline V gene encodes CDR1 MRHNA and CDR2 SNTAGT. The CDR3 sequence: CASSDELGRDEQFF. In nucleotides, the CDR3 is TGTGCCAGCAGTGACGAGTTAGGCCGTGACGAGCAGTTCTTC.

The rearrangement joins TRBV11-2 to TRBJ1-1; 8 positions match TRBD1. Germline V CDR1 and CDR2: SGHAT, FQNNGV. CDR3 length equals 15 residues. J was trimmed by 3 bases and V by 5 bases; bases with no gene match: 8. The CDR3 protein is CASSPQRQGYTEAFF. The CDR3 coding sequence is TGTGCCAGCAGCCCGCAACGACAGGGGTACACTGAAGCTTTCTTT.

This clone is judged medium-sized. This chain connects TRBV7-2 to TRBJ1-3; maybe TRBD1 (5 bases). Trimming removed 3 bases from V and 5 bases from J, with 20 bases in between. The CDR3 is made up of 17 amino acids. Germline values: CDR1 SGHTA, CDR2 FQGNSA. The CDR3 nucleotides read TGTGCCAGCAGCTTTGGGGGATTGGTCTTCGGAAGAAACACCATATATTTT. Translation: CASSFGGLVFGRNTIYF.

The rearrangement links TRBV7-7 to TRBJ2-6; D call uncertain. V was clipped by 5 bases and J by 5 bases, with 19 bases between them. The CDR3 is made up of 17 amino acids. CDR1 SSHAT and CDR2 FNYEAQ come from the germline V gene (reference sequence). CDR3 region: CASSMPKPQSRANVLTF. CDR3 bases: TGTGCCAGCAGCATGCCGAAGCCACAAAGTCGGGCCAACGTCCTGACTTTC.

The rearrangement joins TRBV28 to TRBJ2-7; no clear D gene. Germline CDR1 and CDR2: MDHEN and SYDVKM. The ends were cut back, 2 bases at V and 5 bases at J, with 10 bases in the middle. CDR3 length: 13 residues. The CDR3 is CASSLTQAHEQYF. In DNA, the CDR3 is TGTGCCAGCAGTTTAACGCAAGCACACGAGCAGTACTTC.

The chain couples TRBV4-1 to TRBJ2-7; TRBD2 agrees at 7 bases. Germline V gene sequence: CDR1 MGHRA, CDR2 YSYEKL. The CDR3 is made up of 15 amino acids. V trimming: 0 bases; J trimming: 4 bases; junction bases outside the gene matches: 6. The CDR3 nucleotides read TGCGCCAGCAGCCAAGATTTAGCTAGCGGTTACGAGCAGTACTTC. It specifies CASSQDLASGYEQYF.

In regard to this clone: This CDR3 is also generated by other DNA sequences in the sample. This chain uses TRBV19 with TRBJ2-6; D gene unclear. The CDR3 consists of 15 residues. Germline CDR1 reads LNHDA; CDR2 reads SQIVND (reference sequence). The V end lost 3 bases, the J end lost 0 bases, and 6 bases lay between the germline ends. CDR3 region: CASSIVSSGANVLTF. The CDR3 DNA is TGTGCCAGTAGTATCGTCAGCTCTGGGGCCAACGTCCTGACTTTC.

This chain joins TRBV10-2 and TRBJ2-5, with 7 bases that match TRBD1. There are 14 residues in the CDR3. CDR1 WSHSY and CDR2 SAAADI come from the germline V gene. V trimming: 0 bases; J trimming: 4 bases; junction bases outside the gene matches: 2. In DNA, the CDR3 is TGCGCCAGCAGTGAGTCGTCAGGGGGAGAGACCCAGTACTTC. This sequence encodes CASSESSGGETQYF.

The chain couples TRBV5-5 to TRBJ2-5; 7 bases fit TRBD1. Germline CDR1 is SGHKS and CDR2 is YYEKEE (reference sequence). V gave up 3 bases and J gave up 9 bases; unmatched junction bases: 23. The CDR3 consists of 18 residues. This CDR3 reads CASSSETRGQGFVGAQYF. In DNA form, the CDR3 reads TGTGCCAGCAGCTCGGAAACTAGGGGGCAGGGGTTTGTTGGGGCCCAGTACTTC.

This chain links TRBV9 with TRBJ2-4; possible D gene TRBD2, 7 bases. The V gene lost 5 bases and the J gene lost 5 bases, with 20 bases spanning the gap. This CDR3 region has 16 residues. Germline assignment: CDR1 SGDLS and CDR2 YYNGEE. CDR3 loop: CASSTRVAGAQNIQYF. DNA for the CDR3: TGTGCCAGCAGTACGAGGGTGGCGGGGGCCCAAAACATTCAGTACTTC.